A selection of T cell receptor beta chains follows, all from one sample in a study of T cells in localized non-small cell lung cancer. Data came from immunoSEQ multiplex PCR; TCRdb stores just in-frame clones and leaves some out. The table has 30,000 to 35,000 clones, just over 90% seen once; the top ten hold under 8%. The material was peripheral blood, obtained before any cancer treatment. These receptors were taken from a female donor over 55 with stage I lung adenocarcinoma. Each CDR3 is given with its conserved first and last residue. The D gene is left open where the match is weak. A row's size may be missing; if present it is once, few, many or a size class.

D gene | J gene | V gene | clone size | CDR3 protein | CDR3 DNA
- | TRBJ2-5 | TRBV9 | - | CASSPGRQETQYF | TGTGCCAGCAGCCCGGGCCGCCAAGAGACCCAGTACTTC
- | TRBJ1-5 | TRBV18 | - | CASSDVRGNQPQHF | TGTGCCAGCTCCGATGTCAGGGGCAATCAGCCCCAGCATTTT
- | TRBJ1-2 | TRBV5-4 | - | CASSLEVGTPKGYTF | TGTGCCAGCAGCTTGGAAGTAGGGACGCCGAAGGGCTACACCTTC
TRBD1 | TRBJ1-5 | TRBV7-2 | - | CASSATGGDQPQHF | TGTGCCAGCAGCGCCACAGGGGGCGATCAGCCCCAGCATTTT
- | TRBJ2-5 | TRBV15 | - | CATSRDKGGETQYF | TGTGCCACCAGCAGAGATAAGGGCGGGGAGACCCAGTACTTC
- | TRBJ2-5 | TRBV5-1 | - | CASSPMEGVGETQYF | TGCGCCAGCAGCCCGATGGAAGGAGTCGGCGAGACCCAGTACTTC
- | TRBJ2-3 | TRBV5-6 | once | CASSFSGSTDTQYF | TGTGCCAGCAGCTTTAGCGGAAGCACAGATACGCAGTATTTT
TRBD1 | TRBJ1-5 | TRBV2 | - | CASRGDRGGQPQHF | TGTGCCAGCAGAGGGGACAGGGGCGGTCAGCCCCAGCATTTT
TRBD1 | TRBJ1-5 | TRBV30 | - | CAWSAGTVNQPQHF | TGTGCCTGGAGCGCCGGGACAGTCAATCAGCCCCAGCATTTT
TRBD2 | TRBJ2-7 | TRBV28 | - | CASKTGTKSSYEQYF | TGTGCCAGCAAAACCGGGACTAAGAGCTCCTACGAGCAGTACTTC
- | TRBJ2-5 | TRBV9 | - | CASSVAVQETQYF | TGTGCCAGCAGCGTAGCGGTGCAAGAGACCCAGTACTTC
- | TRBJ1-4 | TRBV7-3 | - | CASSSRSEKLFF | TGTGCCAGCAGCTCAAGATCCGAAAAACTGTTTTTT
TRBD2 | TRBJ2-1 | TRBV4-1 | - | CASSQEFGASGYNEQFF | TGCGCCAGCAGCCAAGAATTTGGGGCTAGCGGTTACAATGAGCAGTTCTTC
- | TRBJ1-4 | TRBV6-5 | once | CASRLDGTESEKLFF | TGTGCCAGCAGACTTGACGGGACCGAAAGTGAAAAACTGTTTTTT
TRBD1 | TRBJ1-2 | TRBV7-9 | - | CASSSLTGGHGYTF | TGTGCCAGCAGCTCATTAACAGGGGGCCATGGCTACACCTTC
- | TRBJ2-5 | TRBV19 | - | CASSIGGAQETQYF | TGTGCCAGTAGTATTGGGGGGGCCCAAGAGACCCAGTACTTC
- | TRBJ1-2 | TRBV7-9 | - | CASSAGTQNYGYTF | TGTGCCAGCAGCGCAGGGACCCAAAACTATGGCTACACCTTC
TRBD2 | TRBJ2-5 | TRBV2 | - | CASGGGAGETQYF | TGTGCCAGCGGCGGGGGGGCAGGAGAGACCCAGTACTTC
- | TRBJ1-2 | TRBV6-5 | - | CASSSPGTSNYGYTF | TGTGCCAGCAGTTCGCCGGGAACGTCAAACTATGGCTACACCTTC
- | TRBJ2-3 | TRBV27 | - | CASGRWGEGTDTQYF | TGTGCCAGCGGGAGATGGGGGGAAGGCACAGATACGCAGTATTTT
TRBD1 | TRBJ1-1 | TRBV6-6 | - | CASYRGETEAFF | TGTGCCAGCTACAGGGGTGAGACTGAAGCTTTCTTT
TRBD1 | TRBJ1-5 | TRBV28 | - | CASSSSQGVNQPQHF | TGTGCCAGCAGTTCCTCACAGGGGGTTAATCAGCCCCAGCATTTT
- | TRBJ1-1 | TRBV7-9 | - | CASSLRGGSAEAFF | TGTGCCAGCAGCTTACGTGGGGGAAGCGCTGAAGCTTTCTTT
- | TRBJ1-2 | TRBV4-1 | - | CASSQGGGRYGYTF | TGCGCCAGCAGCCAAGGAGGGGGTCGCTATGGCTACACCTTC
- | TRBJ1-3 | TRBV6-5 | - | CASSGSSGNTIYF | TGTGCCAGCAGCGGAAGCTCTGGAAACACCATATATTTT
TRBD2 | TRBJ2-1 | TRBV7-9 | - | CASSPPGGSGLNEQFF | TGTGCCAGCAGCCCGCCCGGTGGTAGCGGGCTCAATGAGCAGTTCTTC
TRBD1 | TRBJ1-6 | TRBV30 | - | CATRTGGYNSPLHF | TGTGCCACCCGGACAGGGGGCTATAATTCACCCCTCCACTTT
TRBD1 | TRBJ1-5 | TRBV30 | once | CAWSGGQGSGYSNQPQHF | TGTGCCTGGAGTGGGGGACAGGGAAGCGGGTATAGCAATCAGCCCCAGCATTTT
- | TRBJ1-4 | TRBV29-1 | - | CSVEKWGPGEKLFF | TGCAGCGTTGAAAAATGGGGCCCGGGGGAAAAACTGTTTTTT